This is a list of T cell receptor beta chains from one sample in a study of cytomegalovirus exposure and HLA in healthy donors. Clones were sequenced by immunoSEQ multiplex PCR, and TCRdb holds only the in-frame ones, with some missing. This repertoire shows under 150,000 clones, more than 75% found once; its top ten account for roughly 9%. Sequencing was carried out using PBMCs. The receptors derive from a man aged 18 to 30 in good health and CMV-seropositive. Each CDR3 is given with its conserved first and last residue. The D gene is left open where the match is weak. Not all rows give a size; the values are once, few, many and, for expanded clones, a class.

V gene	J gene	clone size	D gene	CDR3 protein	CDR3 DNA
TRBV7-9	TRBJ2-1	NA	TRBD1	CASSLGDREFF	TGTGCCAGCAGCTTAGGGGACAGAGAGTTCTTC
TRBV5-4	TRBJ2-5	once	TRBD1	CASSPTGSNQETQYF	TGTGCCAGCAGCCCGACAGGGTCAAACCAAGAGACCCAGTACTTC
TRBV28	TRBJ1-5	NA	NA	CASSFRGYSNQPQHF	TGTGCCAGCAGTTTTCGGGGATATAGCAATCAGCCCCAGCATTTT
TRBV14	TRBJ2-5	few	TRBD2	CASSRTSGRHETQYF	TGTGCCAGCAGCCGTACTAGCGGGAGACACGAGACCCAGTACTTC
TRBV2	TRBJ1-5	once	TRBD1	CASSQQGSSNQPQHF	TGTGCCAGCAGTCAACAGGGGAGTAGCAATCAGCCCCAGCATTTT
TRBV15	TRBJ1-1	NA	TRBD1	CATSRTGHPSMNTEAFF	TGTGCCACCAGCAGGACAGGGCACCCCTCAATGAACACTGAAGCTTTCTTT
TRBV27	TRBJ2-5	NA	TRBD2	CASSRTGLAGKETQYF	TGTGCCAGCAGCCGAACGGGACTAGCGGGGAAAGAGACCCAGTACTTC
TRBV6-5	TRBJ1-4	NA	TRBD1	CASRDTGVGEKLFF	TGTGCCAGCAGAGACACAGGGGTAGGCGAAAAACTGTTTTTT
TRBV4-2	TRBJ2-7	NA	NA	CASSQEGRSYEQYF	TGTGCCAGCAGCCAAGAGGGGAGGAGCTACGAGCAGTACTTC
TRBV5-6	TRBJ2-1	NA	NA	CASSFGYGTGVLFF	NA
TRBV11-1	TRBJ2-3	NA	TRBD1	CASSAPGTGSTDTQYF	TGTGCCAGCAGCGCCCCCGGGACAGGATCCACAGATACGCAGTATTTT
TRBV5-1	TRBJ1-5	NA	NA	CASSLQGLGNQPQHF	TGCGCCAGCAGCCTTCAGGGGTTAGGCAATCAGCCCCAGCATTTT
TRBV10-3	TRBJ1-2	few	NA	CAISVSGVANYGYTF	TGTGCCATCAGTGTTTCAGGGGTAGCTAACTATGGCTACACCTTC
TRBV2	TRBJ1-5	NA	TRBD1	CASKLRPTGGDQPQHF	TGTGCCAGCAAATTACGTCCGACAGGGGGCGATCAGCCCCAGCATTTT
TRBV30	TRBJ1-4	NA	NA	CAWSVRPANEKLFF	TGTGCCTGGAGTGTACGTCCGGCTAATGAAAAACTGTTTTTT
TRBV7-9	TRBJ2-1	NA	TRBD1	CASSLGTAYNEQFF	TGTGCCAGCAGCCTAGGGACAGCCTACAATGAGCAGTTCTTC
TRBV9	TRBJ1-1	NA	NA	CASSVEGADTEAFF	TGTGCCAGCAGCGTTGAGGGCGCGGATACTGAAGCTTTCTTT
TRBV5-4	TRBJ1-1	NA	NA	CASSSVLQGNTEAFF	TGTGCCAGCAGCTCCGTCCTCCAGGGTAACACTGAAGCTTTCTTT
TRBV25-1	TRBJ2-3	NA	NA	CASSPAKATDTQYF	TGTGCCAGCAGCCCCGCGAAAGCAACAGATACGCAGTATTTT
TRBV6-9	TRBJ2-5	NA	NA	CASSYPPLTRETQYF	TGTGCCAGCAGTTATCCACCCCTCACTAGGGAGACCCAGTACTTC
TRBV7-9	TRBJ1-2	few	NA	CASSGGRGYGYTF	TGTGCCAGCAGCGGAGGGCGCGGCTATGGCTACACCTTC
TRBV27	TRBJ2-7	NA	TRBD1	CASSKDRGNEQYF	TGTGCCAGCAGTAAAGACAGGGGGAACGAGCAGTACTTC
TRBV7-9	TRBJ2-3	NA	NA	CASSSYSSTDTQYF	TGTGCCAGCAGCTCCTACAGTTCCACAGATACGCAGTATTTT
TRBV2	TRBJ1-5	NA	TRBD1	CASKDRGFGNQPQHF	TGTGCCAGCAAAGACAGGGGTTTTGGCAATCAGCCCCAGCATTTT
TRBV5-1	TRBJ2-2	NA	NA	CASNGANTNTGELFF	TGCGCCAGCAATGGGGCGAATACGAACACCGGGGAGCTGTTTTTT
TRBV6-1	TRBJ1-5	NA	NA	CASSEAWGRGNQPQHF	TGTGCCAGCAGTGAAGCATGGGGCAGGGGCAATCAGCCCCAGCATTTT
TRBV19	TRBJ2-1	NA	NA	CASSIGAQGYEQFF	TGTGCCAGTAGTATAGGGGCACAGGGCTATGAGCAGTTCTTC
TRBV4-1	TRBJ2-1	NA	TRBD2	CASSQASGSYNEQFF	TGCGCCAGCAGCCAAGCTAGCGGCTCCTACAATGAGCAGTTCTTC
TRBV6-1	TRBJ1-1	NA	NA	CASSGPGDITEAFF	TGTGCCAGCAGTGGCCCTGGGGACATCACTGAAGCTTTCTTT